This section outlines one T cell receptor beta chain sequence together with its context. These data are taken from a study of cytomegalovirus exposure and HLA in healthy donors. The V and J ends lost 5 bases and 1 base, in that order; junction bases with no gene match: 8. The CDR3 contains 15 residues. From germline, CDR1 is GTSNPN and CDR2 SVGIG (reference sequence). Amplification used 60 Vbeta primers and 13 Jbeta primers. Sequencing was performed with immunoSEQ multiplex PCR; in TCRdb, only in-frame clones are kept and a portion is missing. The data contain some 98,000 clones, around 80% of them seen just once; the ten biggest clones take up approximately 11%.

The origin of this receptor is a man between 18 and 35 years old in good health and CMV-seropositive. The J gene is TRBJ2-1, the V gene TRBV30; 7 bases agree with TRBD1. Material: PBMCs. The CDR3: CAWEYRGTSYNEQFF. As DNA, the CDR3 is TGTGCCTGGGAATACAGGGGCACATCCTACAATGAGCAGTTCTTC.